This record covers a single T cell receptor (beta chain). There is no known antigen for this receptor. No much larger clone is present one base from it, and per-base qualities are unavailable. The sample belongs to a study of blood T cell repertoires in COVID-19 (dated by TCRdb to 2020 to 2022). About the study as a whole: Samples covering the acute and convalescent phases of COVID-19 were provided by collaborators in the United States, Italy and Spain. The prospective study material was composed of cDNA or gDNA derived from T cells, B-cell-depleted T cells, or PBMCs. The dataset comprised deeply sampled blood TCRbeta repertoires from subjects exposed to, actively infected with, or recovered from COVID-19. The repertoires were released in a freely available public database meant as a resource for research on the immune response to SARS-CoV-2. The samples were drawn from two sources: the first 160 participants of the ongoing ImmuneRACE study, and 1,200 or so subjects contributed by 6 global collaborators. Nearly every sample came with metadata listing a de-identified subject ID, COVID-19 status, age in years and sex. Where available, HLA class I and class II types were taken from metadata supplied by the sample provider and were not determined by assay-based typing.

The collaborating institutions used their own protocols to collect whole blood in K2EDTA tubes. For TCRbeta analysis, collaborators shipped samples in one of three forms: frozen whole blood, isolated PBMCs, or DNA extracted from either of those sample types. The immunoSEQ Assay, a bias-controlled multiplex PCR, was used to amplify TCRbeta CDR3 regions from genomic DNA. In the paper's pipeline: The number of nucleated cells in each sample was estimated from the amplification of reference gene primers within the assay. To quantify the absolute abundance of each unique TCRbeta CDR3 rearrangement, sequence reads were collapsed and filtered. For each sample, productive Simpson clonality was calculated as the square root of Simpson's diversity index across productive rearrangements. TCRdb provides this immuneACCESS table in a form limited to in-frame rearrangements. Some clones are lacking; in checked studies, under half of them reflect an unresolved V gene, and why the rest are absent is not known. Clonal size and the V and J genes are those of that table, whereas D and trimming came from the DNA. The sample records tens of thousands of clones, about 80% of which are singletons. The ten biggest clones cover around 10% of the sample.

CDR1 and CDR2 were assigned from the germline V gene as SGHDT and YYEEEE. From V the trimming removes 4 bases and from J it removes 7 bases, while the gene matches leave 9 bases of the junction unaccounted for. Measured from the cysteine to the phenylalanine, the CDR3 is 14 residues long. The retained sequence is limited to the CDR3, 42 bases, with the frame set at the first base. Study-wide conclusions, independent of this receptor: Clinical and demographic metadata were provided uncurated, with the amount varying by source and participant.

This clonotype was obtained from a man aged 45-65 years with acute or convalescent COVID-19. The chain joins TRBV5-6 to TRBJ1-2; 8 of the junction bases match TRBD1. The sequenced sample was peripheral blood. The DNA is as follows: TGTGCCAGCAGCCTAGGACAGGGATTATTTGGCTACACCTTC. Translated, it gives CASSLGQGLFGYTF.